This TCR beta chain was sequenced in a study of long-term antiretroviral therapy in people with HIV (dated by TCRdb to between 2021 and 2022). Background for the entire study: The earliest samples were collected approximately a decade before the 2015 WHO recommendation for immediate ART, a period when ART was typically delayed until CD4 counts fell. Test extractions of a monoclonal T-cell line alongside about 30 polyclonal samples showed no cross-contamination during QIAcube processing. A total of under 250 cryopreserved PBMC samples were contributed to the cohort by 30 adults with confirmed HIV infection, with samples collected serially over a mean of approximately six years (range 1-12). This retrospective serial study examined whether starting ART and sustained HIV suppression were associated with changes in the composition and diversity of the TRB repertoire in peripheral blood. Among the roughly 30 participants with HIV, roughly eleven were female. Study-level results and caveats: Unsorted PBMC were profiled instead of sorted CD4+ and CD8+ T cells because pre-ART samples had limited cell numbers. Starting ART was linked to a significant rise in TRB diversity, yet even after long-term ART the diversity remained significantly lower than in transplant donor controls. HIV repertoires had narrower CDR3 length ranges than controls, and the network structure suggested an antigen-experienced repertoire that shifted only slightly toward naive after ART. At every time point, the repertoire was dominated by expanded TRB clones first identified before ART initiation, although this dominance fluctuated and, in many PLHIV, declined after ART. Owing to limited PBMC availability, only the TCR beta chain was sequenced, without alpha chain pairing. No data were available on ART adherence, viral resistance or therapy changes, limiting inferences about post-ART repertoire changes. The samples were dated from about 2004 to 2018, and the ART regimens that were used may be less effective than current ART regimens.

This clone was detected only a few times. Its binding antigen is unknown. No much larger clone exists at a distance of one base, and base qualities are not known. To be included, a participant needed at least one PBMC sample from before ART initiation plus at least two post-ART samples. All participants with HIV were treated in the United States of America. Cryopreserved samples of roughly 0.85-11 million PBMC were thawed and washed before DNA extraction. At the time of the earliest PBMC sample, participants with HIV were aged between roughly 20 and 60 years. Per participant, PBMC samples came from 1-4 timepoints prior to ART initiation and 2-8 timepoints following ART initiation, for a median of 7 samples. For every participant, serial HIV viral load, CD4+ T-cell count, ART history and demographic data were obtained. Genomic DNA was extracted from unsorted PBMC with a Qiagen kit on a QIAcube, with processing performed in batches of 12 samples.

The immunoSEQ hsTCRB v3.0 assay was used at survey level resolution to sequence the TRB variable region. TRB sequencing targeted a depth of roughly 35,000-55,000 T-cell genomes per sample. Pooled TRB libraries were sequenced on an Illumina MiSeq with a v3 150-cycle kit. The authors' analysis ran thus. Repertoire analysis ran in R within a reproducible Nextflow workflow covering QC, data transformation and analysis. LymphoSeq2, an R package for exploring AIRR-Seq data, was used to implement the custom analyses. After excluding a few samples that yielded fewer than 5000 total TRB sequences, 150 to 200 HIV repertoires remained for analysis. Among the 170 to 200 HIV repertoires that were kept, some 60 were collected before ART initiation and some 130 were collected after ART initiation. Repertoires were downsampled to 5000 TRB nucleotide sequences, and summary statistics were averaged over 100 downsampling iterations. TRB sequences were retained for analysis only if CDR3 regions of at least seven amino acids were present. Diversity was measured with a Shannon entropy-derived clonality score and the Gini coefficient. In the repertoire networks, any two of the top 5000 CDR3 amino acid sequences were linked whenever the two sequences differed by an edit distance of one. For TRB CDR3 amino acid sequences, antigen specificity groups and MHC restriction were predicted with GLIPH2. To flag known CMV, EBV, HIV or tissue antigen associations, CDR3 amino acid sequences were matched against VDJdb and McPAS-TCR. Pre-ART, post-ART and control groups were compared with Wilcoxon signed-rank tests and Holm-Bonferroni correction. The table comes from immuneACCESS by way of TCRdb, which keeps in-frame sequences with V and J called. Part of the clones is missing from these tables; in studies checked, under half for an unresolved V gene and the rest for unknown reasons. V, J and clone size reflect that table, while D and trimming were determined from the DNA. In all, the sample holds about 18,000 clones, and about 81% of those were seen once. The ten largest make up roughly 15% of the sample.

Trimming at the junction amounts to 0 bases on V and 3 bases on J, and the germline ends lie 4 bases apart. The CDR3, from cysteine to phenylalanine, totals 13 residues. The retained sequence is limited to the CDR3, 39 bases, with the frame set at the first base. The germline V gene yields SGDLS for CDR1 and YYNGEE for CDR2. The sample was unsorted PBMCs, taken 0.3 years after starting antiretroviral therapy. The chain links TRBV9 with TRBJ2-1, with an unclear D gene assignment. The TCR comes from a woman aged 45-65 years with HIV. CDR3 protein: CASSVDSYNEQFF. DNA sequence: TGTGCCAGCAGCGTAGATAGCTACAATGAGCAGTTCTTC.